This T cell receptor (beta chain) comes out of a study of T cell responses to AZD1222 COVID-19 vaccine. Method: immunoSEQ multiplex PCR; TCRdb's copy keeps in-frame clones and lacks some. The sample holds around 70,000 clones, 86% seen once. Study results and limitations: Clonal diversity may have been underestimated, and the donors were mostly white British, with more females than males. Repertoire samples came only from after the peak T cell response.

About this clone itself: As yet, its antigen is unknown.

The CDR3 runs to 15 residues. V lost 3 bases and J lost 8; bases outside the gene matches: 7. CDR1 MDHEN and CDR2 SYDVKM come from the germline V gene. The sample consisted of peripheral blood, taken on day 0 of AZD1222 vaccination. The genes are TRBV28 and TRBJ1-4; 9 bases match TRBD1. This receptor was obtained from an adult in good health. For the CDR3, the DNA is TGTGCCAGCAGTTTCCAACAGGGGGCGAACGAAAAACTGTTTTTT. Amino acids: CASSFQQGANEKLFF.